This T cell receptor beta chain emerged from a study of beta chain features in type 1 diabetes. The entirety of the isolated RNA underwent reverse transcription, so expressed TCRB transcripts were sequenced. Clones were sequenced by immunoSEQ multiplex PCR, and TCRdb holds only the in-frame ones, with some missing. The table records about 360,000 clones, approximately 12% of them present only once. This clone appeared a few times. Its antigen is still unknown. Study-wide points: Patients' naive, central memory and Treg TCRB repertoires seemed closer to one another than those of healthy donors.

Sequencing was done on a sample of naive CD4+ T cells from blood. The origin of this receptor is a man younger than 35 in good health.

CDR3 in DNA: TGTGCCAGCAGGCGTACTAGCGGGGTTGCCCACGAGCAGTACTTC. This sequence encodes CASRRTSGVAHEQYF. The chain combines TRBV6-6 with TRBJ2-7; TRBD2 matches at 10 bases. J gave up 5 bases and V 6 bases, and 10 bases lay outside the gene matches. CDR3 length: 15 amino acids. Germline V gene lookup returns CDR1 MNHNY and CDR2 SVGAGI (reference sequence).